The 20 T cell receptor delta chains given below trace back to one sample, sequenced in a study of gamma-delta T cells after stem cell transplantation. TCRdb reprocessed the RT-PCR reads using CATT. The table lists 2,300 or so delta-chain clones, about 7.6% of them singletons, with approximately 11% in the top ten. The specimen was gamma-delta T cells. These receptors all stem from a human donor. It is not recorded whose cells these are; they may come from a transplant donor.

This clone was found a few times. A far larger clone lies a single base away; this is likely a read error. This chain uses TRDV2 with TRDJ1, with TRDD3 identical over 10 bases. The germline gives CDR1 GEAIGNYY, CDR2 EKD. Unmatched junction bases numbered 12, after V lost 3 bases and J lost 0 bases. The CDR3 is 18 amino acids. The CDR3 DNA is TGTGCCTGTGACGCCGTAATGGGGGATACCTTATACACCGATAAACTCATCTTT. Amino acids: CACDAVMGDTLYTDKLIF.

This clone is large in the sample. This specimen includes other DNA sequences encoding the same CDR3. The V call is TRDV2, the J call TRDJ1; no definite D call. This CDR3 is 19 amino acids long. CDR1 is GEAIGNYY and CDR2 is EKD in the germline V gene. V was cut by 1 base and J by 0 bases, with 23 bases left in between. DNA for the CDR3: TGTGCCTGTGACACACTTAGTAAGAACCAAGACCCCGACACCGATAAACTCATCTTT. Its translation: CACDTLSKNQDPDTDKLIF.

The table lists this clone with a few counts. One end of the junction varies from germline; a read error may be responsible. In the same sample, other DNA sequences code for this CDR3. CDR3 nucleotides: TGTGCCTGTGTCAAAGGGATACGCTTGACAGCACACCTCTTCTTT. Residues: CACVKGIRLTAHLFF. The rearrangement joins TRDV2 to TRDJ2; TRDD3 agrees at 8 bases. This CDR3 is built from 15 residues. Germline V gene lookup returns CDR1 GEAIGNYY and CDR2 EKD.

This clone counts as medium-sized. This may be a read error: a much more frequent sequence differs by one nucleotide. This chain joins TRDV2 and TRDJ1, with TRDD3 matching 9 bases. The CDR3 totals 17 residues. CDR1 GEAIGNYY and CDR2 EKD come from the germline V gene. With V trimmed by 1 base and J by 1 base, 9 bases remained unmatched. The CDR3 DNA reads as TGTGCCTGTGACACAGTACTGGGGGACCTCCCCACCGATAAACTCATCTTT. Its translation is CACDTVLGDLPTDKLIF.

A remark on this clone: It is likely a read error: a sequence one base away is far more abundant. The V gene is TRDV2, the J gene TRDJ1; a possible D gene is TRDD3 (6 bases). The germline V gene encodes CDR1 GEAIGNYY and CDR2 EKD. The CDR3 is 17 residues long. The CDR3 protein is CACDPLGPPKHTDKFIF. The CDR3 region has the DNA TGTGCCTGTGACCCACTGGGCCCGCCAAAACACACCGATAAATTCATCTTT.

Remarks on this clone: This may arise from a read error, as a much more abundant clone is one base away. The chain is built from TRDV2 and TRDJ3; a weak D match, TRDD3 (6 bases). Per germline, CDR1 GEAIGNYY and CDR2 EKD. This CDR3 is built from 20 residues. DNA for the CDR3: TGTGCCTGTGACACCGGAGAGCGCTGGGATAGCTCCTGGGACATCCGACAGATGTTTTTC. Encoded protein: CACDTGERWDSSWDIRQMFF.

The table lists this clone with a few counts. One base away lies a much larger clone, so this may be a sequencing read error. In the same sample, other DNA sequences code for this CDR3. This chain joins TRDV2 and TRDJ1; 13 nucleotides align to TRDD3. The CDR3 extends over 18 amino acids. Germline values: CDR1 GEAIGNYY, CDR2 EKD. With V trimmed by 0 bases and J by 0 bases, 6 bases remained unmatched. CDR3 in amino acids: CACDTLLGDTRYTDKLIF. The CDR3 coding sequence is TGTGCCTGTGACACCCTACTGGGGGATACGCGGTACACCGATAAACTCATCTTT.

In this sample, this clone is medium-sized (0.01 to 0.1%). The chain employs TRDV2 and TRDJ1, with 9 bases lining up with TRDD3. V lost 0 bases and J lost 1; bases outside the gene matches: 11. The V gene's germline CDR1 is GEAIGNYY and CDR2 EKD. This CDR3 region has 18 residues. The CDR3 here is CACDTLLGDVKSTDKLIF. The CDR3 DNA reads TGTGCCTGTGACACCTTACTGGGGGACGTAAAAAGCACCGATAAACTCATCTTT.

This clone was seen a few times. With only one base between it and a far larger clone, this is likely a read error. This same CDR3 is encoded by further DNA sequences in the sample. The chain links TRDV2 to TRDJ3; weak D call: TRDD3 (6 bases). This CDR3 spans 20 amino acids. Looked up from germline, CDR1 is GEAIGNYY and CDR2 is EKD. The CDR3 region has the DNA TGTGCCTGTGACACCGTCGCTCCCGGGGGAACCTCCTGGGACACTCGACAGATGTTTTTC. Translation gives CACDTVAPGGTSWDTRQMFF.

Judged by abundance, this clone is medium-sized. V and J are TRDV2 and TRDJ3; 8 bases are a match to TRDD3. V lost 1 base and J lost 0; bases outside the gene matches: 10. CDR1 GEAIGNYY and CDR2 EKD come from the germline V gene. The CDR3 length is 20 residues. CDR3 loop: CACDTPAGGPSSWDTRQMFF. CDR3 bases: TGTGCCTGTGACACGCCCGCTGGGGGACCCAGCTCCTGGGACACCCGACAGATGTTTTTC.

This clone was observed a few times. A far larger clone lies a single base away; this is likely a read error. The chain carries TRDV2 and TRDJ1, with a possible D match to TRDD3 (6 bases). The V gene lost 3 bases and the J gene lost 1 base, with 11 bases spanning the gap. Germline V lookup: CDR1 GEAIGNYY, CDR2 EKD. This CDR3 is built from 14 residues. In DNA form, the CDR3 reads TGTGCCTGTGACGCGGTGGGGGCCACCGATAAACTCATCTTT. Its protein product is CACDAVGATDKLIF.

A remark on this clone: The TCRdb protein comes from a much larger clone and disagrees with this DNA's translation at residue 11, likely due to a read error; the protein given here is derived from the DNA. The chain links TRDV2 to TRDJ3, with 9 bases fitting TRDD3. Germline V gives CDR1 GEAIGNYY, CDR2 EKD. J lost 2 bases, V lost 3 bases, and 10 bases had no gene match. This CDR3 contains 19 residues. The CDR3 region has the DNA TGTGCCTGTGACGGGGGCTGGGGGATGCAACCCTGGGACACCCGACAGATGTTTTTC. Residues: CACDGGWGMQPWDTRQMFF.

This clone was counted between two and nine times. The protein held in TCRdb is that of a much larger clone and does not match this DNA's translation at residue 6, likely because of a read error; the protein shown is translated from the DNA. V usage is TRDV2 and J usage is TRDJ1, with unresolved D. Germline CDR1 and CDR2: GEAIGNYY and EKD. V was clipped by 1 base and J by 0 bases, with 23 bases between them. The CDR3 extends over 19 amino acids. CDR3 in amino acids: CACDTISKNQDPDTDKLIF. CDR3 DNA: TGTGCCTGTGACACAATTAGTAAGAACCAAGACCCCGACACCGATAAACTCATCTTT.

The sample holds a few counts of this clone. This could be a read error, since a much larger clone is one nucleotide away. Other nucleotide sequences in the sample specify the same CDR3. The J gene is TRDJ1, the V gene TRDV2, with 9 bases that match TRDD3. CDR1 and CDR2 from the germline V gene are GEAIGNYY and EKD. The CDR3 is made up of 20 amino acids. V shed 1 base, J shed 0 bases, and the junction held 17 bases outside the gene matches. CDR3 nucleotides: TGTGCCTGTGACACGGTTCTGGGGATACGCGAAGGATTAGACACCGATAAACTCATCTTT. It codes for CACDTVLGIREGLDTDKLIF.

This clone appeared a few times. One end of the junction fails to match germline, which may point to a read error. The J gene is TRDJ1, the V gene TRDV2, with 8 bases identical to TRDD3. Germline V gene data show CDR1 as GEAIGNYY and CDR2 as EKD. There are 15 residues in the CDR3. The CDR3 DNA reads TGTGCCTGTGACACACTGGGGGCCCTCACCGATAACCTCATCTTT. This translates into CACDTLGALTDNLIF.

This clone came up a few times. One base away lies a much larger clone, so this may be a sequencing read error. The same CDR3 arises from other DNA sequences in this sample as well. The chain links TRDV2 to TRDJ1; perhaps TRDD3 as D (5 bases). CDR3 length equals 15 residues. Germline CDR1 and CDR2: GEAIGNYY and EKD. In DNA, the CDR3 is TGTGCCTGTGACGCTCTACTGGAAAACACTGATAAACTCATCTTT. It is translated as CACDALLENTDKLIF.

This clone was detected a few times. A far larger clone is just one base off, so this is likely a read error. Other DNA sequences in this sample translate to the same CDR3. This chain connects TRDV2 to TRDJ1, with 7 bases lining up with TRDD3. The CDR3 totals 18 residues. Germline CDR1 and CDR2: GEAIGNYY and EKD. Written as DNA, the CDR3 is TGTGCCTGTGACACCCTAGCCGAACTGGGGATAGACACCGATAAGCTCATCTTT. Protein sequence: CACDTLAELGIDTDKLIF.

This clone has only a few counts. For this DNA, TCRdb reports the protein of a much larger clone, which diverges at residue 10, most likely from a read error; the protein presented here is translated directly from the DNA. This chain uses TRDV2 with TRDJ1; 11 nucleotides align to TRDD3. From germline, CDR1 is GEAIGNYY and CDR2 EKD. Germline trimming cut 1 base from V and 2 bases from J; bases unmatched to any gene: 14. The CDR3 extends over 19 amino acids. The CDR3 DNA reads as TGTGCCTGTGACACTGTACTGGGGGATATTAGAAGGGAAACCGATAAACTCATCTTT. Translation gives CACDTVLGDIRRETDKLIF.

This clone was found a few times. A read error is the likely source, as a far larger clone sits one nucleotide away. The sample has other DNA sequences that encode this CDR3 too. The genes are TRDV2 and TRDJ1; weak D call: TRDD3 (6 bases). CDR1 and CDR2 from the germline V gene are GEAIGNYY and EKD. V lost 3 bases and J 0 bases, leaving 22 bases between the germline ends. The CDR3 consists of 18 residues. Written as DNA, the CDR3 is TGTGCCTGTGACTTTCTGTCCCGTGGGGGGCCCGACACCGATAAACTCATCTTT. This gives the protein CACDFLSRGGPDTDKLIF.

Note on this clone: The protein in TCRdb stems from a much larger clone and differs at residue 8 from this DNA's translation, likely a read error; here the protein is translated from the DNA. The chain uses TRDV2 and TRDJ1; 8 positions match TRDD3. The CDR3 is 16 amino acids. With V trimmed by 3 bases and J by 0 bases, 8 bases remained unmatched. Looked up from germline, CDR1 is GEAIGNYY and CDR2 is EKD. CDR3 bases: TGTGCCTGTGACCGACTGGGGGCTACCAACACCGATAAACTCATCTTT. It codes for CACDRLGATNTDKLIF.